This paragraph covers one T cell receptor beta chain sequence. The entry originates in a study of blood T cell repertoires in COVID-19. Study summary: Some COVID-19 samples were acute and others convalescent; all came from the United States, Italy and Spain.

Original handling: Estimation of nucleated cell counts relied on the amplification of reference gene primers. Some clones are missing from TCRdb's copy, which holds only in-frame ones; the method was immunoSEQ multiplex PCR. That table supplies the V and J calls and clone size; D and trimming were determined from the DNA. The top ten clones hold more than 3% of a sample with roughly 330,000 clones, 85% to 90% of them seen once. The sample was peripheral blood. This TCR was recovered from a woman aged 45-65 years with active or convalescent COVID-19.

CDR3 bases: TGCGCCAGCAGCTTTTCCGGGCAGCCCCAGCATTTT. It codes for CASSFSGQPQHF. The chain couples TRBV5-1 to TRBJ1-5; D remains ambiguous. Germline assignment: CDR1 SGHRS and CDR2 YFSETQ. This CDR3 has 12 residues. V was trimmed by 2 bases and J by 7 bases, leaving 7 bases between them.